These 27 T cell receptor beta chains were sequenced from one sample in a study of blood T cell repertoires in COVID-19. TCRdb keeps only in-frame clones here, not all; method: immunoSEQ multiplex PCR. The sample yields 150,000 to 200,000 clones, 77% seen once. Sequencing input: peripheral blood. The origin of the receptors is a man between 65 and 85 years old with acute or convalescent COVID-19.

The J gene is TRBJ2-7, the V gene TRBV9, with D uncertain. Looked up from germline, CDR1 is SGDLS and CDR2 is YYNGEE. Trimming removed 3 bases at V and 3 bases at J, with 10 bases between. The CDR3 loop spans 13 amino acids. CDR3 amino acids: CASSGNNNYEQYF. DNA of the CDR3: TGTGCCAGCAGCGGAAACAATAACTACGAGCAGTACTTC.

The chain links TRBV12-5 to TRBJ1-4; D is undetermined. Germline lookup yields CDR1 LGHNT and CDR2 FRNRAP. V was shortened by 0 bases and J by 3 bases, with 5 bases between the two germline ends. This CDR3 has 14 residues. The DNA for the CDR3 is TGTGCTAGTGGTTTGGTTGGGCCTAATGAAAAACTGTTTTTT. Translating gives CASGLVGPNEKLFF.

The J gene is TRBJ1-1, the V gene TRBV20-1, with TRBD1 identical over 8 bases. Germline V gene data show CDR1 as DFQATT and CDR2 as SNEGSKA (reference sequence). This CDR3 contains 11 residues. Trimming at V came to 6 bases and at J to 5 bases, leaving 2 bases not matched to a gene. The CDR3 DNA reads as TGCAGTGCAAGGGACAGGACTGAAGCTTTCTTT. Translating gives CSARDRTEAFF.

The V and J genes are TRBV6-1 and TRBJ1-4, with 8 positions matching TRBD1. V shed 3 bases, J shed 10 bases, and the junction held 10 bases outside the gene matches. Germline CDR1 reads MNHNS; CDR2 reads SASEGT. The CDR3 contains 15 residues. CDR3 sequence reads: CASSDSGQGSGKLFF. The DNA for the CDR3 is TGTGCCAGCAGTGATTCCGGACAGGGCTCCGGAAAACTGTTTTTT.

The chain is built from TRBV19 and TRBJ1-4; 7 bases fit TRBD1. The germline CDR1 and CDR2 sequences are LNHDA and SQIVND (reference sequence). The junction had 11 bases not matched to a gene; V was cut back by 7 bases and J by 6 bases. This CDR3 has 15 residues. The CDR3 DNA sequence: TGTGCCAGTATATCCCGACAGGGATACGATGAAAAACTGTTTTTT. This encodes CASISRQGYDEKLFF.

CDR3 DNA sequence: TGTGCCAGCAGTTTTGGTAGAGTGAACACTGAAGCTTTCTTT. Translation: CASSFGRVNTEAFF. The chain carries TRBV27 and TRBJ1-1; no reliable D call. The germline V and J ends were trimmed by 3 bases and 0 bases, with 8 bases remaining between them. The CDR3 is 14 amino acids. Germline loops: CDR1 MNHEY, CDR2 SMNVEV (reference sequence).

V and J are TRBV11-2 and TRBJ1-4; 8 bases fit TRBD1. Germline V gene sequence: CDR1 SGHAT, CDR2 FQNNGV. After removal of 1 base from V and 8 bases from J, the junction contained 15 bases not matched to a gene. The CDR3 has 18 amino acids. This chain's CDR3 is CASSLGAGGVVFREKLFF. The DNA of the CDR3 is TGTGCCAGCAGCTTAGGGGCAGGGGGCGTAGTTTTTCGGGAAAAACTGTTTTTT.

V is TRBV23-1 and J is TRBJ1-2, with TRBD1 as a possible D gene (6 bases). TRBV23-1 is recorded as an ORF, its role being uncertain. The CDR3 length is 13 residues. Trimming stripped 7 bases from V and 3 bases from J, with 12 bases between. The CDR3 DNA sequence: TGCGCCAGCACCTCTTACAGGGACTATGGCTACACCTTC. Translated: CASTSYRDYGYTF.

The count of this clone is one. The chain uses TRBV10-3 and TRBJ2-7; the D is unclear. The germline gives CDR1 ENHRY, CDR2 SYGVKD. V dropped 0 bases and J dropped 1 base, with 7 bases sitting between them. The CDR3 is made up of 14 amino acids. The CDR3 reads CAISESVSSYEQYF. The CDR3 nucleotides read TGTGCCATCAGTGAGTCAGTCAGTTCCTACGAGCAGTACTTC.

This clone appeared a single time. This chain joins TRBV7-2 and TRBJ2-1; TRBD1 is a possible D gene (6 bases). The germline V and J ends were trimmed by 4 bases and 5 bases, with 12 bases remaining between them. Germline CDR1 and CDR2: SGHTA and FQGNSA. This CDR3 is built from 14 residues. CDR3 in amino acids: CASSSPNRDNEQFF. In nucleotides, the CDR3 is TGTGCCAGCAGCTCTCCCAACAGGGACAATGAGCAGTTCTTC.

The rearrangement links TRBV10-1 to TRBJ1-3, with 10 bases that match TRBD1. Germline V gives CDR1 WNHNN, CDR2 SYGVQD (reference sequence). The CDR3 covers 15 residues. The ends lost 7 bases at V and 1 base at J; junction bases unmatched: 4. This CDR3 reads CASNPGQGSGNTIYF. CDR3 nucleotide sequence: TGCGCCAGCAACCCGGGACAGGGGTCTGGAAACACCATATATTTT.

The V gene is TRBV2, the J gene TRBJ2-5, with D possibly matching TRBD1 (6 bases). Germline V gene sequence: CDR1 SNHLY, CDR2 FYNNEI. V was pared by 8 bases and J by 5 bases, with 21 bases between. The CDR3 is 15 residues long. Written as DNA, the CDR3 is TGTGCCAGCGGACGTGGCGTGCTAACAGGGGAGACCCAGTACTTC. Amino acids: CASGRGVLTGETQYF. The full variable domain, completed using reference TRBV2 and TRBJ2-5, is EPEVTQTPSHQVTQMGQEVILRCVPISNHLYFYWYRQILGQKVEFLVSFYNNEISEKSEIFDDQFSVERPDGSNFTLKIRSTKLEDSAMYFCASGRGVLTGETQYFGPGTRLLVL.

This clone was seen a single time. CDR3 loop: CASSVASGGTTDTQYF. The CDR3 nucleotides are TGTGCCAGCAGCGTAGCTAGCGGGGGGACCACAGATACGCAGTATTTT. The chain couples TRBV9 to TRBJ2-3; TRBD2 agrees at 11 bases. Trimming at V came to 0 bases and at J to 2 bases, leaving 2 bases not matched to a gene. CDR3 size: 16 residues. Germline-derived CDR1 and CDR2 are SGDLS and YYNGEE.

This rearrangement joins TRBV28 to TRBJ2-7; TRBD2 aligns across 11 bases. CDR3 length: 16 amino acids. CDR1 MDHEN and CDR2 SYDVKM come from the germline V gene. Trimming cost V 5 bases and J 4 bases; bases outside gene matches: 10. CDR3 sequence: CASSTTSLAGAYEQYF. As DNA, the CDR3 is TGTGCCAGCAGTACCACGTCACTAGCGGGAGCTTACGAGCAGTACTTC.

V and J are TRBV12-5 and TRBJ1-1; TRBD1 is a possible D gene (6 bases). Trimming cost V 5 bases and J 4 bases, with 11 bases left between them. CDR1 and CDR2 (germline): LGHNT, FRNRAP. This CDR3 region has 13 residues. CDR3 in DNA: TGTGCTAGTGGTCCCCAGGGGTTCACTGAAGCTTTCTTT. Translated: CASGPQGFTEAFF.

The chain combines TRBV6-2 or TRBV6-3 with TRBJ2-3, with 10 bases lining up with TRBD2. V was clipped by 6 bases and J by 6 bases; unmatched bases: 6. The CDR3 runs to 14 residues. Germline loops: CDR1 MNHEY, CDR2 SVGEGT. This chain's CDR3 is CASSQRGGFDTQYF. The CDR3 nucleotides read TGTGCCAGCAGCCAGCGGGGGGGCTTTGATACGCAGTATTTT.

V and J are TRBV28 and TRBJ2-7; D remains unclear. V gave up 1 base and J gave up 0 bases, with 7 bases separating them. Germline V gene sequence: CDR1 MDHEN, CDR2 SYDVKM. The CDR3 totals 14 residues. CDR3 residues: CASSLSVSSYEQYF. In nucleotides, the CDR3 is TGTGCCAGCAGTTTATCGGTGAGCTCCTACGAGCAGTACTTC.

The rearrangement links TRBV7-2 to TRBJ2-2; tentative D call: TRBD2 (6 bases). Germline V gene lookup returns CDR1 SGHTA and CDR2 FQGNSA. The CDR3 is made up of 15 amino acids. Trimming cost V 5 bases and J 1 base, with 11 bases left between them. The CDR3 spells CASSPTSRNTGELFF. The CDR3, as DNA: TGTGCCAGCAGCCCGACTAGTCGGAACACCGGGGAGCTGTTTTTT.

This rearrangement joins TRBV7-8 to TRBJ1-2, with 11 bases aligning to TRBD1. Germline-derived CDR1 and CDR2 are SGHVS and FQNEAQ. This CDR3 contains 13 residues. Trimming took 4 bases from V and 10 from J; bases not matched to a gene: 5. CDR3: CASSYRTGGDYTF. As DNA, the CDR3 is TGTGCCAGCAGCTACAGGACAGGGGGCGACTACACCTTC.

CDR3 in DNA: TGTGCCAGCAGCTTCGGGTCTAGCGGACAGAATGAGCAGTTCTTC. It translates to CASSFGSSGQNEQFF. The gene calls are TRBV7-9 and TRBJ2-1, with D possibly TRBD2 on 7 matching bases. Trimming removed 3 bases at V and 7 bases at J, with 16 bases between. The CDR3 extends over 15 amino acids. The germline V gene has CDR1 SEHNR and CDR2 FQNEAQ (reference sequence).

This sequence joins TRBV4-3 and TRBJ2-1; tentative D call: TRBD1 (6 bases). This CDR3 is built from 19 residues. Germline V lookup: CDR1 LGHNA, CDR2 YSLEER. V gave up 0 bases and J gave up 4 bases, with 22 bases separating them. DNA of the CDR3: TGCGCCAGCAGCCAAGATGTTAAAAGTGGGACAAGGGTATACAATGAGCAGTTCTTC. This codes for CASSQDVKSGTRVYNEQFF.

The V gene is TRBV18, the J gene TRBJ1-5; tentative D call: TRBD1 (6 bases). Germline CDR1 is KGHSH and CDR2 is LQKENI. V was clipped by 3 bases and J by 5 bases, with 14 bases between them. The CDR3 is made up of 15 amino acids. CDR3 in DNA: TGTGCCAGCTCACCCCTTGGGACACCGGATCAGCCCCAGCATTTT. Translated: CASSPLGTPDQPQHF. The variable domain in full, completed from reference TRBV18 and TRBJ1-5, reads NAGVMQNPRHLVRRRGQEARLRCSPMKGHSHVYWYRQLPEEGLKFMVYLQKENIIDESGMPKERFSAEFPKEGPSILRIQQVVRGDSAAYFCASSPLGTPDQPQHFGDGTRLSIL.

This chain connects TRBV6-5 to TRBJ1-2; perhaps TRBD1 as D (6 bases). CDR3 length equals 13 residues. V was cut by 2 bases and J by 6 bases, with 10 bases left in between. Germline CDR1 is MNHEY and CDR2 is SVGAGI. The CDR3 DNA reads TGTGCCAGCAGTTACCAGGGGTTCGATGGCTACACCTTC. As protein: CASSYQGFDGYTF.

This chain connects TRBV4-2 to TRBJ1-1; TRBD1 aligns across 8 bases. The CDR3 runs to 17 residues. The germline gives CDR1 LGHNA, CDR2 YNFKEQ. Losses at the gene ends were 0 bases for V and 7 bases for J; bases not matched to a gene: 13. The CDR3 DNA sequence: TGTGCCAGCAGCCAAGAGGACAGGGTCAGTATGGGCTATGAAGCTTTCTTT. Translation: CASSQEDRVSMGYEAFF.

This clone occurred a few times. The rearrangement uses TRBV19 and TRBJ1-5; D call uncertain. Germline CDR1 reads LNHDA; CDR2 reads SQIVND (reference sequence). Trimming took off 6 bases at V and 6 bases at J, with 15 bases between the two ends. This CDR3 is 14 amino acids long. The DNA for the CDR3 is TGTGCCAGTAGCCAACTGCAAGTCGGTCAGCCCCAGCATTTT. Translating gives CASSQLQVGQPQHF.

This clone was detected a few times. The CDR3 nucleotides read TGTGCCAGCAGTGAGACAGGGCCTGGCTACACCTTC. This encodes CASSETGPGYTF. The rearrangement uses TRBV2 and TRBJ1-2; 7 positions match TRBD1. The CDR3 has 12 residues. After removal of 3 bases from V and 7 bases from J, the junction contained 2 bases not matched to a gene. The germline V gene has CDR1 SNHLY and CDR2 FYNNEI.

The chain is built from TRBV11-2 and TRBJ2-7; 9 nucleotides align to TRBD2. CDR1 is SGHAT and CDR2 is FQNNGV in the germline V gene. The CDR3 is 17 amino acids. V shed 6 bases and J 4 bases; nucleotides not matched to a gene: 16. The CDR3 DNA sequence: TGTGCCAGCAGGACCTTAGCGGGGGCTTCCTCGGTATACGAGCAGTACTTC. This translates into CASRTLAGASSVYEQYF.